These T cell receptor beta chains were read from a single sample in a study of CD8 T cells in ankylosing spondylitis. From the 5' RACE reads, TCRdb called clonotypes with MiXCR, one entry per CDR3 protein. The sample records roughly 90,000 distinct CDR3 sequences, roughly 8.5% being singletons. Sequences were obtained from blood, either unsorted or a sorted T cell fraction (not recorded which). Receptors were obtained from a male donor with ankylosing spondylitis. Each CDR3 is given with its conserved first and last residue. D genes are given only for firm matches.

D gene	V gene	J gene	CDR3 protein
.	TRBV20-1	TRBJ2-1	CSARSVAAEITYNEQFF
.	TRBV29-1	TRBJ2-1	CSVEDYNEQFF
.	TRBV7-8	TRBJ2-2	CASSLSSGELFF
TRBD2	TRBV15	TRBJ2-2	CAIGTSGRAGGGELFF
TRBD1	TRBV10-2	TRBJ1-1	CASSFGTGATEAFF
.	TRBV24-1	TRBJ2-5	CATCLGGGETQYF
.	TRBV14	TRBJ1-1	CASSTHLTTEAFF
TRBD1	TRBV4-1	TRBJ1-1	CASSQLSGTAGTEAFF
TRBD2	TRBV2	TRBJ2-3	CASNTGRAFLDTQYF
TRBD2	TRBV7-8	TRBJ2-1	CASSLQLAGGSTYNEQFF
TRBD1	TRBV12-3/TRBV12-4	TRBJ2-4	CASSFSLDRGENIQYF
TRBD2	TRBV6-6	TRBJ2-1	CASSYSSSGLWRRDEQFF
.	TRBV15	TRBJ1-1	CATRNGAGEMEAFF
.	TRBV20-1	TRBJ2-1	CSARVIDSGYNEQFF
.	TRBV27	TRBJ2-5	CASSSLPASSQETQYF
.	TRBV5-5	TRBJ1-1	CASSPWAVNTEAFF
TRBD2	TRBV2	TRBJ2-1	CASSPLAGGPGNEQFF
.	TRBV2	TRBJ2-5	CASTIEGFQETQYF
.	TRBV5-6	TRBJ2-1	CASSLSSWNEQFF
TRBD2	TRBV5-6	TRBJ2-7	CASSPGGAGQYF
.	TRBV11-2	TRBJ2-1	CASSPRGAFNEQFF
.	TRBV5-4	TRBJ2-1	CASSFRDNNEQFF
TRBD1	TRBV5-1	TRBJ2-5	CASSLESTGWETQYF
.	TRBV9	TRBJ2-3	CASSVGPRSGGADTQYF
.	TRBV2	TRBJ1-1	CASRATEAFF
TRBD2	TRBV7-9	TRBJ2-5	CASSPPWRERAETQYF
.	TRBV29-1	TRBJ2-2	CSVGGDTANTGELFF
.	TRBV24-1	TRBJ2-6	CATSDLVSGANVLTF
.	TRBV7-8	TRBJ2-3	CASSSGAGDTQYF
.	TRBV7-9	TRBJ2-2	CASSFIYTGELFF
TRBD2	TRBV15	TRBJ2-1	CATSSLAGDYNVQFF
TRBD2	TRBV7-9	TRBJ2-3	CASSLISGKGDTQYF
TRBD1	TRBV5-4	TRBJ2-7	CASSGVNRGEYEQYF
TRBD2	TRBV5-5	TRBJ2-2	CASSLWRESTGELFF
.	TRBV5-5	TRBJ1-1	CASSLVGFEAFF
.	TRBV7-9	TRBJ2-2	CASSLGEEAGELFF
.	TRBV7-9	TRBJ2-2	CASGAQNTGELFF
TRBD1	TRBV6-1	TRBJ1-5	CASRRGQSNQPQHF
.	TRBV5-6	TRBJ2-1	CASSQMNEQFF
.	TRBV5-1	TRBJ2-1	CASSLSGIAYNEQFF